This T cell receptor (beta chain) appears in the sequencing data of a study of beta chain features in type 1 diabetes. Points from the study as a whole: Moderately but significantly shorter TCRB CDR3s were found in Type 1 diabetes patients in all four CD4+ subsets.

About this clone itself: Its antigen is currently unknown.

Germline CDR1 reads SGDLS; CDR2 reads YYNGEE. This CDR3 is built from 16 residues. The V and J ends lost 0 bases and 3 bases, in that order; junction bases with no gene match: 6. Expressed TCRB transcripts were sequenced because the isolated RNA had all been reverse transcribed beforehand. Some clones are missing from TCRdb's copy, which holds only in-frame ones; the method was immunoSEQ multiplex PCR. Here the sample spans hundreds of thousands of clones, 15% being singletons. The J gene is TRBJ2-3, the V gene TRBV9; 8 bases match TRBD2. The receptor comes from a young man with type 1 diabetes. Sequencing input: naive CD4+ T cells from blood. The CDR3 DNA sequence: TGTGCCAGCAGCGTAGTTACGGGAGGGCAAACAGATACGCAGTATTTT. It codes for CASSVVTGGQTDTQYF.